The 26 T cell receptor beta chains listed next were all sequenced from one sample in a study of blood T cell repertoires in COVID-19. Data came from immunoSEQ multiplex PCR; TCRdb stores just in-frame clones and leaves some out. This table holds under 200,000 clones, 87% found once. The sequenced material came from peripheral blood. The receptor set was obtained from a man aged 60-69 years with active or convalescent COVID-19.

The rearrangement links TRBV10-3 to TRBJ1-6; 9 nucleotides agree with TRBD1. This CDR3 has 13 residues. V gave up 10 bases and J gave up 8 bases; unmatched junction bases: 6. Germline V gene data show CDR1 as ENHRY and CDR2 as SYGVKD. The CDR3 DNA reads TGTGCCACAAGGGACAGGGAAGATTCACCCCTCCACTTT. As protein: CATRDREDSPLHF.

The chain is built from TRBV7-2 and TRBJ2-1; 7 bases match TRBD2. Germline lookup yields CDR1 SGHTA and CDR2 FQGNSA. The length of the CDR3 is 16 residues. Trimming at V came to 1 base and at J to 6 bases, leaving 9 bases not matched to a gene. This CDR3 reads CASSLVQGLLSNEQFF. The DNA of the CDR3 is TGTGCCAGCAGCTTAGTCCAGGGACTACTTTCCAATGAGCAGTTCTTC.

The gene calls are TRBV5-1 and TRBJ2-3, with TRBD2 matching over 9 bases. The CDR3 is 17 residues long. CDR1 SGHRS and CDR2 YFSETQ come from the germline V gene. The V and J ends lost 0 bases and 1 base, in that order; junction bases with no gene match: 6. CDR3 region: CASSLGPSSGGTDTQYF. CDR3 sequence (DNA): TGCGCCAGCAGCTTGGGTCCGTCTAGCGGGGGCACAGATACGCAGTATTTT.

CDR3 nucleotides: TGTGCCACCAGTGACCGTAACACAGATACGCAGTATTTT. Residues: CATSDRNTDTQYF. The V call is TRBV24-1, the J call TRBJ2-3, with D uncertain. The germline CDR1 and CDR2 sequences are KGHDR and SFDVKD. V was pared by 4 bases and J by 2 bases, with 6 bases between. The CDR3 covers 13 residues.

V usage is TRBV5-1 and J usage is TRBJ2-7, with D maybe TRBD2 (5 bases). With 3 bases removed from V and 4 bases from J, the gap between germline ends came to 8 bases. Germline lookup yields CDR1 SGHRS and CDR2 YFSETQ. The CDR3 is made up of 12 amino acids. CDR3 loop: CASSSSGYEQYF. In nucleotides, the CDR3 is TGCGCCAGCAGCTCCTCGGGGTACGAGCAGTACTTC.

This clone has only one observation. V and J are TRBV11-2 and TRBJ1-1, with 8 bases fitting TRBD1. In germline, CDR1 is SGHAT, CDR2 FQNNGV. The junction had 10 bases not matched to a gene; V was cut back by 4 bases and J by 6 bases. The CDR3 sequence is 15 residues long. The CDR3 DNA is TGTGCCAGCAGCTCAATTCAGGGGGCGTTCTCTGAAGCTTTCTTT. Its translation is CASSSIQGAFSEAFF.

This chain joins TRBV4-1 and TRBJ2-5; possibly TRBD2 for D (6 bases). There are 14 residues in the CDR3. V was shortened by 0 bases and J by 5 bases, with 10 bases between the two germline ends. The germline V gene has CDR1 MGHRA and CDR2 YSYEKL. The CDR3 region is CASSQDWGRETQYF. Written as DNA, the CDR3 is TGCGCCAGCAGCCAAGATTGGGGGAGGGAGACCCAGTACTTC.

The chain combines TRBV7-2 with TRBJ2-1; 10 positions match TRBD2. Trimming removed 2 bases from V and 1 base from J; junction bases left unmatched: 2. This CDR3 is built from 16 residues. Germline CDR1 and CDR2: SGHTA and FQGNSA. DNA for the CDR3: TGTGCCAGCAGCTTACTAGCGGGGGTTTCCTACAATGAGCAGTTCTTC. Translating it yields CASSLLAGVSYNEQFF.

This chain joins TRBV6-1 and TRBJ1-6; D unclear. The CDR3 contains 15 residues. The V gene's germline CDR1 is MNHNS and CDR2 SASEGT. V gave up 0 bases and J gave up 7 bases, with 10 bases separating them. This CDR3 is CASSEAPGSNSPLHF. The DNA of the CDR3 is TGTGCCAGCAGTGAAGCGCCAGGCAGCAATTCACCCCTCCACTTT.

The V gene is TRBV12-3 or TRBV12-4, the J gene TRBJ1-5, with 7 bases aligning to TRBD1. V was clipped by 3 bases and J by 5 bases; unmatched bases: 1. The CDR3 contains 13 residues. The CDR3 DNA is TGTGCCAGCAGTTTGACAGGGCATCAGCCCCAGCATTTT. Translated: CASSLTGHQPQHF.

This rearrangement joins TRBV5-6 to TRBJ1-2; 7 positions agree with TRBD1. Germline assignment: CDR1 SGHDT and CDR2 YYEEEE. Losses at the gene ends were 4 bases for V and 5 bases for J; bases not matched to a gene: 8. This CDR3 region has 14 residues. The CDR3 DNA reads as TGTGCCAGCAGCAATCGGGGACAGAGATATGGCTACACCTTC. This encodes CASSNRGQRYGYTF.

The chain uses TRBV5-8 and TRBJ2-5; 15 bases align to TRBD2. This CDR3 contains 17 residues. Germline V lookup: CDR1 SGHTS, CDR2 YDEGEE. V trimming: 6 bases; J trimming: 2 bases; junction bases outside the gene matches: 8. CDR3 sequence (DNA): TGTGCCAGCAATAAGGGACTAGCGGGGGGAAAACAAGAGACCCAGTACTTC. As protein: CASNKGLAGGKQETQYF.

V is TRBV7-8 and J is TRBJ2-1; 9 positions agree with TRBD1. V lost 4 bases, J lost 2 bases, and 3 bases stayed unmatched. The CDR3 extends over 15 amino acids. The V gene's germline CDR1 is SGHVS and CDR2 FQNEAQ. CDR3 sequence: CASSSGTGTYNEQFF. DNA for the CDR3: TGTGCCAGCAGCTCTGGGACAGGGACCTACAATGAGCAGTTCTTC.

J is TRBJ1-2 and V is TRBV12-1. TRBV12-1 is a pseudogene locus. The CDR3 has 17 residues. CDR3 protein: CASSFRFGLRSLYGYTF. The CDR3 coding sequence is TGTGCCAGCAGCTTTCGGTTTGGCTTGAGGAGCCTCTATGGCTACACCTTC.

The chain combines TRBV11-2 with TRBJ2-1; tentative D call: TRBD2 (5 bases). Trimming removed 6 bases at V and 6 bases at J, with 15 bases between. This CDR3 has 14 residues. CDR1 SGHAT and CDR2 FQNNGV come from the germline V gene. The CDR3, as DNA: TGTGCCAGCAGTCGAAGGGCCGCGGGCAATGAGCAGTTCTTC. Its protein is CASSRRAAGNEQFF.

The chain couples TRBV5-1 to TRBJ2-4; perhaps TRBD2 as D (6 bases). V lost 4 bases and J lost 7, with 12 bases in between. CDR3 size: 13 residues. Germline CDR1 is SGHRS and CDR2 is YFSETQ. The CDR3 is CASSPGVGNIQYF. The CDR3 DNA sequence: TGCGCCAGCAGCCCGGGGGTAGGCAACATTCAGTACTTC.

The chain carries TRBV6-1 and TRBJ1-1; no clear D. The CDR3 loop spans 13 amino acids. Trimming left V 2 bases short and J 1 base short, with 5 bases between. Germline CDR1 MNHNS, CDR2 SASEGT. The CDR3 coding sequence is TGTGCCAGCAGTGAAATCCAGAACACTGAAGCTTTCTTT. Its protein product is CASSEIQNTEAFF.

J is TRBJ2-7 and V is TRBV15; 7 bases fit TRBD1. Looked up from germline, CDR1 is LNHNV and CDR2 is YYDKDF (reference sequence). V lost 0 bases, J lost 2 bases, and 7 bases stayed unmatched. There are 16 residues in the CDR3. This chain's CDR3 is CATSRDLKGAAYEQYF. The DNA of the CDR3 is TGTGCCACCAGCAGAGATCTTAAGGGGGCCGCCTACGAGCAGTACTTC.

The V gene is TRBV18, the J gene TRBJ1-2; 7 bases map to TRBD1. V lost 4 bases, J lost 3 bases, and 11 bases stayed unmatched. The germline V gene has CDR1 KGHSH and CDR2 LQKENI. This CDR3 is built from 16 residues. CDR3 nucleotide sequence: TGTGCCAGCTCACTCTACTCACAGGGGATGGACTATGGCTACACCTTC. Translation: CASSLYSQGMDYGYTF.

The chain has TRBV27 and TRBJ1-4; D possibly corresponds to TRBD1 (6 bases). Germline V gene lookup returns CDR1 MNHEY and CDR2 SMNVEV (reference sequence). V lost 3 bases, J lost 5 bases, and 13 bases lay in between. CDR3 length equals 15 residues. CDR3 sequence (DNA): TGTGCCAGCAGTTTCTCCAGGGGACCCAATGAAAAACTGTTTTTT. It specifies CASSFSRGPNEKLFF.

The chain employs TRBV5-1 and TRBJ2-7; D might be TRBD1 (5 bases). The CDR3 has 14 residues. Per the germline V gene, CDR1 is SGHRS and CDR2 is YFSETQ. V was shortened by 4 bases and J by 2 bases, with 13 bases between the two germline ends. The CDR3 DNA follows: TGCGCCAGCAGCGCCGCAGGGTTACCCTACGAGCAGTACTTC. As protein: CASSAAGLPYEQYF.

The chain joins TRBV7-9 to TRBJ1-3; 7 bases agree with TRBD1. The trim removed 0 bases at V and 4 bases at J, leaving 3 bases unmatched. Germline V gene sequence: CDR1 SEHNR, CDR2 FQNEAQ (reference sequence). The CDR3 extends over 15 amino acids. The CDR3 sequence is CASSLAGGDGNTIYF. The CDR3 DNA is TGTGCCAGCAGCTTAGCAGGGGGCGACGGAAACACCATATATTTT.

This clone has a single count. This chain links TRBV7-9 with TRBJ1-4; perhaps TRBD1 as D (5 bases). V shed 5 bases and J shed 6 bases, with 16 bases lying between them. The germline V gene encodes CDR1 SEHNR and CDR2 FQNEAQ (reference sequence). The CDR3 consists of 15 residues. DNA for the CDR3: TGTGCCAGCAGCCCTCAAAGGGGCCGCGATGAAAAACTGTTTTTT. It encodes CASSPQRGRDEKLFF. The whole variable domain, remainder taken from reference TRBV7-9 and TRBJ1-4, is DTGVSQNPRHKITKRGQNVTFRCDPISEHNRLYWYRQTLGQGPEFLTYFQNEAQLEKSRLLSDRFSAERPKGSFSTLEIQRTEQGDSAMYLCASSPQRGRDEKLFFGSGTQLSVL.

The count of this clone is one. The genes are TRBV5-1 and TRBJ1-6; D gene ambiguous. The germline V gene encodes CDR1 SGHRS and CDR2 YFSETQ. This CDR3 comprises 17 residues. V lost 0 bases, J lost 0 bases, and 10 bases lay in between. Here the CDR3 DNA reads TGCGCCAGCAGCTTGGCGCCGGGTGGCTCCTATAATTCACCCCTCCACTTT. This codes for CASSLAPGGSYNSPLHF.

In DNA form, the CDR3 reads TGTGCCAGCAGTTACGCGCCGGACAGGCTTAATTCACCCCTCCACTTT. Its translation is CASSYAPDRLNSPLHF. The V call is TRBV6-5, the J call TRBJ1-6, with 7 nucleotides matching TRBD1. Germline V gene sequence: CDR1 MNHEY, CDR2 SVGAGI. With 2 bases clipped from V and 6 bases from J, the junction kept 7 bases outside the gene matches. The CDR3 loop spans 16 amino acids.

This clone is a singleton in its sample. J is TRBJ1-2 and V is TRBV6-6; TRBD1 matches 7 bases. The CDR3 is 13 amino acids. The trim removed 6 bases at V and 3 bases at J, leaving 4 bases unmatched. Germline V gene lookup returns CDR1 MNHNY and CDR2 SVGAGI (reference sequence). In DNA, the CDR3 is TGTGCCAGCAGGGTTGGACAGGACTATGGCTACACCTTC. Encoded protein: CASRVGQDYGYTF.